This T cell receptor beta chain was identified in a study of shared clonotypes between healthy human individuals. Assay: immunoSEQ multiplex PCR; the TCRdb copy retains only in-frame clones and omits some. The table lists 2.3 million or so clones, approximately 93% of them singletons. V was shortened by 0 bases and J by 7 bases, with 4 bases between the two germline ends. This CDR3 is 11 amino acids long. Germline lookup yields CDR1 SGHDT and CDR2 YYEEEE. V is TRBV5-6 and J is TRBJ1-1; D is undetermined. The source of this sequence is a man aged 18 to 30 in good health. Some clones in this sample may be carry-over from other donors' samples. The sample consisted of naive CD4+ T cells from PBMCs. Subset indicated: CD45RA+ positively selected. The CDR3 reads CASSLAVEAFF. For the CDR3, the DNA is TGTGCCAGCAGCTTGGCGGTTGAAGCTTTCTTT.